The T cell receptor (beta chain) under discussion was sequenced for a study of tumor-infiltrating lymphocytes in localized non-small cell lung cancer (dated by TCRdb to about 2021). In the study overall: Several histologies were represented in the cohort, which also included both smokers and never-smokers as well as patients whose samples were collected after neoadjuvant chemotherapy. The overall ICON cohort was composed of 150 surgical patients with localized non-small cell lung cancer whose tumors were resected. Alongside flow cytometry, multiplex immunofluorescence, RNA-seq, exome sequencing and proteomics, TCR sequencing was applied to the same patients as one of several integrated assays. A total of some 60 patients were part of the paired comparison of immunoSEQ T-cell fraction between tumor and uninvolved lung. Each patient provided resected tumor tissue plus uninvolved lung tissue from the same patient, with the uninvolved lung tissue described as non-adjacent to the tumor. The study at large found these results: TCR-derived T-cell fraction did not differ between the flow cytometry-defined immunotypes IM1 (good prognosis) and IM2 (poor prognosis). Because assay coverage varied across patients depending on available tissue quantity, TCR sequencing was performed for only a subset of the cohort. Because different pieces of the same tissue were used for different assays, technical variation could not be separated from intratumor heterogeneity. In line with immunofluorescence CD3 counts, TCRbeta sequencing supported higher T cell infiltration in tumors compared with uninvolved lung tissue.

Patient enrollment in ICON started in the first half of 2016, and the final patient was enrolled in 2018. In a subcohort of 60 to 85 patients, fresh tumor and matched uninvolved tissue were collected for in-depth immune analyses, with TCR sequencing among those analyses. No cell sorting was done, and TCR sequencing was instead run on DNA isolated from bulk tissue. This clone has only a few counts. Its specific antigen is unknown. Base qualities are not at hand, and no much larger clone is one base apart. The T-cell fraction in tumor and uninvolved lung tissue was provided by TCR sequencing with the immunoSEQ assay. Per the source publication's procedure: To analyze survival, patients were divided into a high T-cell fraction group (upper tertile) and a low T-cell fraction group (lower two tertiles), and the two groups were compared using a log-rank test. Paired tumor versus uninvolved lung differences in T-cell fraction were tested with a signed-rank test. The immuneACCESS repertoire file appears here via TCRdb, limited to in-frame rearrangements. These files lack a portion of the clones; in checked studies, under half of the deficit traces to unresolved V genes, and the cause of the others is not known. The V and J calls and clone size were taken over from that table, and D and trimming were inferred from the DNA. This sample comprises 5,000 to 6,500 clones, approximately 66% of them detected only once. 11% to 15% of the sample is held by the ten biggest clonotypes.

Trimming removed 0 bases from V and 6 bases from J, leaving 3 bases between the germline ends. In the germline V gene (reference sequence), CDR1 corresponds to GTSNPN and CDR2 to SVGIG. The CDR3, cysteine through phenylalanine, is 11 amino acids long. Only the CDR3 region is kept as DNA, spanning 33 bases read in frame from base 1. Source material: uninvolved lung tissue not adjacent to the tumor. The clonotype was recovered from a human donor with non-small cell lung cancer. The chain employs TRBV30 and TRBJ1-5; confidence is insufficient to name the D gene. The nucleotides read TGTGCCTGGAGTGTAGGTCAGCCCCAGCATTTT. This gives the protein CAWSVGQPQHF. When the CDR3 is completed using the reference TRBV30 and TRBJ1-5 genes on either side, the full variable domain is SQTIHQWPATLVQPVGSPLSLECTVEGTSNPNLYWYRQAAGRGLQLLFYSVGIGQISSEVPQNLSASRPQDRQFILSSKKLLLSDSGFYLCAWSVGQPQHFGDGTRLSIL.